This is a list of T cell receptor beta chains from one sample in a study of CD8 T cells in ankylosing spondylitis. TCRdb redid the calling of the 5' RACE reads with MiXCR, one entry per CDR3 protein. The profile shows roughly 160,000 distinct CDR3 sequences, approximately 9.9% of them singletons. Sequencing was done on a sample of blood, either unsorted or a sorted T cell fraction (not recorded which). These receptor sequences come from a female donor with ankylosing spondylitis or in good health (not recorded which). CDR3s include the opening cysteine and the closing phenylalanine or tryptophan. A D gene is named only where the DNA matches it firmly. Expanded clones are given a class, and other clones once, few, many or no size at all.

cdr3_aa: CASSSNPLYTQYF
cdr3_nt: TGTGCCAGCAGTTCCAATCCTTTGTATACGCAGTATTTT
d_call: -
clone_size: few
v_call: TRBV27
j_call: TRBJ2-3

cdr3_aa: CASSSGPIETQYF
cdr3_nt: TGTGCCAGCAGTTCTGGCCCGATAGAGACCCAGTACTTC
d_call: -
clone_size: few
v_call: TRBV12-3/TRBV12-4
j_call: TRBJ2-5

cdr3_aa: CSARDLGESSYNEQFF
cdr3_nt: TGCAGTGCTAGAGACCTGGGGGAGAGCTCCTACAATGAGCAGTTCTTC
d_call: -
clone_size: -
v_call: TRBV20-1
j_call: TRBJ2-1

cdr3_aa: CASSWGVDTGELFF
cdr3_nt: TGTGCCAGTAGTTGGGGGGTTGACACCGGGGAGCTGTTTTTT
d_call: -
clone_size: few
v_call: TRBV19
j_call: TRBJ2-2

cdr3_aa: CASSLEVGETQYF
cdr3_nt: TGTGCCAGCAGCCTTGAGGTGGGAGAGACCCAGTACTTC
d_call: -
clone_size: -
v_call: TRBV27
j_call: TRBJ2-5

cdr3_aa: CASSFGPEQYF
cdr3_nt: TGTGCCAGCAGTTTCGGGCCCGAGCAGTACTTC
d_call: -
clone_size: few
v_call: TRBV6-2/TRBV6-3
j_call: TRBJ2-7

cdr3_aa: CASSVRGTGGAEQYF
cdr3_nt: TGTGCCAGCAGTGTTAGGGGGACAGGGGGTGCGGAGCAGTACTTC
d_call: TRBD1
clone_size: few
v_call: TRBV27
j_call: TRBJ2-7

cdr3_aa: CASSYSSTPLAKNIQYF
cdr3_nt: TGTGCCAGCAGTTACTCATCGACACCATTAGCCAAAAACATTCAGTACTTC
d_call: -
clone_size: -
v_call: TRBV6-5
j_call: TRBJ2-4

cdr3_aa: CASSDVELAGLNEQFF
cdr3_nt: TGTGCCAGCAGTGACGTAGAACTAGCGGGCCTCAATGAGCAGTTCTTC
d_call: TRBD2
clone_size: few
v_call: TRBV2
j_call: TRBJ2-1

cdr3_aa: CATVIRGEGQPQHF
cdr3_nt: TGTGCCACCGTCATTAGGGGTGAGGGTCAGCCCCAGCATTTT
d_call: -
clone_size: few
v_call: TRBV21-1
j_call: TRBJ1-5

cdr3_aa: CASSAGLSSYNEQFF
cdr3_nt: TGTGCCAGCAGCGCCGGACTCAGCTCCTACAATGAGCAGTTCTTC
d_call: -
clone_size: few
v_call: TRBV5-6
j_call: TRBJ2-1

cdr3_aa: CASSQDQGSYEQYF
cdr3_nt: TGCGCCAGCAGCCAAGACCAGGGCTCCTACGAGCAGTACTTC
d_call: -
clone_size: many
v_call: TRBV4-3
j_call: TRBJ2-7

cdr3_aa: CAWSSVPAGEETQYF
cdr3_nt: TGTGCCTGGAGTTCGGTCCCAGCGGGAGAAGAGACCCAGTACTTC
d_call: TRBD2
clone_size: few
v_call: TRBV30
j_call: TRBJ2-5

cdr3_aa: CASSFAGGEQYF
cdr3_nt: TGTGCCAGCAGTTTCGCAGGGGGGGAGCAGTACTTC
d_call: -
clone_size: -
v_call: TRBV6-5
j_call: TRBJ2-7

cdr3_aa: CASSGEADGELFF
cdr3_nt: TGTGCCAGCAGTGGGGAAGCGGACGGGGAGCTGTTTTTT
d_call: -
clone_size: few
v_call: TRBV25-1
j_call: TRBJ2-2

cdr3_aa: CASADRGHQPQHF
cdr3_nt: TGTGCCAGCGCTGACAGGGGGCATCAGCCCCAGCATTTT
d_call: TRBD1
clone_size: many
v_call: TRBV12-3/TRBV12-4
j_call: TRBJ1-5

cdr3_aa: CASSLSGTGTGELFF
cdr3_nt: TGTGCCAGCAGTTTATCCGGGACGGGCACCGGGGAGCTGTTTTTT
d_call: -
clone_size: -
v_call: TRBV27
j_call: TRBJ2-2

cdr3_aa: CASRTGLYTEAFF
cdr3_nt: TGTGCCAGCAGGACGGGACTCTACACTGAAGCTTTCTTT
d_call: -
clone_size: -
v_call: TRBV27
j_call: TRBJ1-1

cdr3_aa: CASSAGTAGPDTQYF
cdr3_nt: TGCGCCAGCTCCGCAGGGACCGCCGGGCCAGATACGCAGTATTTT
d_call: -
clone_size: few
v_call: TRBV5-1
j_call: TRBJ2-3

cdr3_aa: CASSVDPRGYTDTQYF
cdr3_nt: TGTGCCAGCAGCGTAGACCCCAGGGGGTATACAGATACGCAGTATTTT
d_call: TRBD1
clone_size: -
v_call: TRBV9
j_call: TRBJ2-3

cdr3_aa: CASSVGGVGANNEQFF
cdr3_nt: TGTGCCAGCAGCGTAGGGGGGGTAGGGGCTAACAATGAGCAGTTCTTC
d_call: -
clone_size: many
v_call: TRBV9
j_call: TRBJ2-1

cdr3_aa: CSGGVGDYNEQFF
cdr3_nt: TGCAGTGGTGGGGTGGGGGATTACAATGAGCAGTTCTTC
d_call: -
clone_size: few
v_call: TRBV20-1
j_call: TRBJ2-1

cdr3_aa: CASRRMGEKLFF
cdr3_nt: TGTGCCAGCAGAAGGATGGGTGAAAAACTGTTTTTT
d_call: -
clone_size: few
v_call: TRBV7-9
j_call: TRBJ1-4

cdr3_aa: CASSHPRAQGTQYF
cdr3_nt: TGTGCCAGCAGTCACCCCAGGGCTCAAGGGACCCAGTACTTC
d_call: -
clone_size: few
v_call: TRBV6-6
j_call: TRBJ2-5

cdr3_aa: CASSQGRPGNTGELFF
cdr3_nt: TGCGCCAGCAGCCAAGGTCGTCCAGGGAACACCGGGGAGCTGTTTTTT
d_call: -
clone_size: -
v_call: TRBV4-3
j_call: TRBJ2-2

cdr3_aa: CAISAWSGDYGYTF
cdr3_nt: TGTGCCATCAGTGCCTGGAGCGGGGACTATGGCTACACCTTC
d_call: -
clone_size: -
v_call: TRBV10-3
j_call: TRBJ1-2

cdr3_aa: CASTRMRTSRTGELFF
cdr3_nt: TGTGCCAGCACCAGAATGAGGACTAGCCGCACCGGGGAGCTGTTTTTT
d_call: TRBD2
clone_size: -
v_call: TRBV6-2/TRBV6-3
j_call: TRBJ2-2

cdr3_aa: CASSQDPAPTLHNEQFF
cdr3_nt: TGCGCCAGCAGCCAAGATCCGGCTCCAACCTTACACAATGAGCAGTTCTTC
d_call: -
clone_size: many
v_call: TRBV4-3
j_call: TRBJ2-1

cdr3_aa: CASSYPNYEQYF
cdr3_nt: TGTGCCAGCAGTTACCCTAACTACGAGCAGTACTTC
d_call: -
clone_size: -
v_call: TRBV6-6
j_call: TRBJ2-7

cdr3_aa: CSARATDLLNEKLFF
cdr3_nt: TGCAGTGCTAGAGCAACAGATCTGCTGAATGAAAAACTGTTTTTT
d_call: -
clone_size: -
v_call: TRBV20-1
j_call: TRBJ1-4

cdr3_aa: CASSQVTDEQFF
cdr3_nt: TGCGCCAGCAGCCAAGTAACAGATGAGCAGTTCTTC
d_call: -
clone_size: -
v_call: TRBV4-1
j_call: TRBJ2-1

cdr3_aa: CASSQVLGNNEQFF
cdr3_nt: TGCGCCAGCAGCCAAGTTCTAGGTAACAATGAGCAGTTCTTC
d_call: -
clone_size: few
v_call: TRBV4-3
j_call: TRBJ2-1

cdr3_aa: CASSYWANEQFF
cdr3_nt: TGTGCCAGCAGTTACTGGGCGAATGAGCAGTTCTTC
d_call: -
clone_size: few
v_call: TRBV6-6
j_call: TRBJ2-1

cdr3_aa: CASSEYFPGEAFF
cdr3_nt: TGTGCCAGCAGTGAATATTTCCCCGGGGAAGCTTTCTTT
d_call: -
clone_size: -
v_call: TRBV25-1
j_call: TRBJ1-1

cdr3_aa: CASRHRDTEAFF
cdr3_nt: TGTGCCAGCAGGCATAGGGACACTGAAGCTTTCTTT
d_call: -
clone_size: many
v_call: TRBV12-3/TRBV12-4
j_call: TRBJ1-1

cdr3_aa: CSASGLEETQYF
cdr3_nt: TGCAGTGCTTCGGGACTTGAAGAGACCCAGTACTTC
d_call: -
clone_size: many
v_call: TRBV20-1
j_call: TRBJ2-5

cdr3_aa: CASSGQTGTLHF
cdr3_nt: TGTGCCAGCAGCGGGCAGACAGGTACCCTCCACTTT
d_call: -
clone_size: -
v_call: TRBV7-9
j_call: TRBJ1-6

cdr3_aa: CASSLASSGANVLTF
cdr3_nt: TGTGCCAGCAGCTTGGCAAGCTCTGGGGCCAACGTCCTGACTTTC
d_call: -
clone_size: few
v_call: TRBV5-4
j_call: TRBJ2-6

cdr3_aa: CASNQLLGVNEQFF
cdr3_nt: TGTGCCAGCAACCAACTTTTAGGGGTCAATGAGCAGTTCTTC
d_call: -
clone_size: -
v_call: TRBV7-8
j_call: TRBJ2-1

cdr3_aa: CASQPGSGGNF
cdr3_nt: TGTGCCTCCCAACCGGGTAGCGGAGGGAACTTC
d_call: -
clone_size: few
v_call: TRBV10-3
j_call: TRBJ2-5

cdr3_aa: CASILDSRSGANVLTF
cdr3_nt: TGTGCCAGCATTCTGGACAGCCGCTCTGGGGCCAACGTCCTGACTTTC
d_call: -
clone_size: -
v_call: TRBV2
j_call: TRBJ2-6

cdr3_aa: CASSPVSGGPYEQYF
cdr3_nt: TGTGCCAGCAGCCCAGTTAGCGGGGGACCTTACGAGCAGTACTTC
d_call: TRBD2
clone_size: -
v_call: TRBV7-9
j_call: TRBJ2-7

cdr3_aa: CASSVNTEAFF
cdr3_nt: TGTGCCAGCAGTGTGAACACTGAAGCTTTCTTT
d_call: -
clone_size: many
v_call: TRBV12-3/TRBV12-4
j_call: TRBJ1-1

cdr3_aa: CASRTSGRGYSYEQYF
cdr3_nt: TGTGCCAGCAGAACTAGCGGGAGGGGCTACTCCTACGAGCAGTACTTC
d_call: TRBD2
clone_size: -
v_call: TRBV27
j_call: TRBJ2-7

cdr3_aa: CSARDQGSTGELFF
cdr3_nt: TGCAGTGCTAGAGATCAAGGGAGCACCGGGGAGCTGTTTTTT
d_call: -
clone_size: -
v_call: TRBV20-1
j_call: TRBJ2-2

cdr3_aa: CSAMEGSTEAFF
cdr3_nt: TGCAGTGCTATGGAGGGGAGCACTGAAGCTTTCTTT
d_call: -
clone_size: many
v_call: TRBV20-1
j_call: TRBJ1-1

cdr3_aa: CASSVGAGPTDTQYF
cdr3_nt: TGTGCCAGCAGCGTAGGAGCGGGACCCACAGATACGCAGTATTTT
d_call: TRBD2
clone_size: many
v_call: TRBV9
j_call: TRBJ2-3

cdr3_aa: CASSLGWGSSYNEQFF
cdr3_nt: TGTGCCAGCAGCTTAGGGTGGGGTAGCTCCTACAATGAGCAGTTCTTC
d_call: -
clone_size: many
v_call: TRBV11-1
j_call: TRBJ2-1

cdr3_aa: CASSISSSYEQYF
cdr3_nt: TGTGCCAGCAGTATTAGCAGTTCCTACGAGCAGTACTTC
d_call: -
clone_size: -
v_call: TRBV12-3/TRBV12-4
j_call: TRBJ2-7

cdr3_aa: CASSQALPAGTEAFF
cdr3_nt: TGCGCCAGCAGCCAAGCTCTTCCAGCGGGCACTGAAGCTTTCTTT
d_call: -
clone_size: -
v_call: TRBV4-1
j_call: TRBJ1-1

cdr3_aa: CASRKTISSYEQYF
cdr3_nt: TGCGCCAGCCGAAAGACTATCTCTTCATACGAGCAGTACTTC
d_call: -
clone_size: many
v_call: TRBV4-3
j_call: TRBJ2-7

cdr3_aa: CASIQAGTRTDTQYF
cdr3_nt: TGTGCCAGCATCCAAGCGGGGACCCGCACAGATACGCAGTATTTT
d_call: TRBD2
clone_size: -
v_call: TRBV6-2/TRBV6-3
j_call: TRBJ2-3